These T cell receptor beta chains were read from a single sample in a study of cytomegalovirus exposure and HLA in healthy donors. This table comes from immunoSEQ multiplex PCR, and its TCRdb copy is limited to in-frame clones, with some not included. The sample shows about 160,000 clones, around 84% of them seen only once. The specimen sequenced was PBMCs. Receptors originate from a middle-aged woman in good health and CMV-seronegative. Each CDR3 is given with its conserved first and last residue. D genes are given only for firm matches. Some rows mark clone size as missing; the rest say once, few, many or name a class of expanded clone.

j_gene	d_gene	abundance	v_gene	CDR3nt	CDR3aa
TRBJ2-3	NA	NA	TRBV18	TGTGCCAGCTCACAACTGACAGGTGGGGATACGCAGTATTTT	CASSQLTGGDTQYF
TRBJ2-7	TRBD1	NA	TRBV4-2	TGTGCCAGCAGCCGAACCGGGACAGGCTACGAGCAGTACTTC	CASSRTGTGYEQYF
TRBJ1-5	NA	NA	TRBV5-6	TGTGCCAGCAGCTTCCTGCCCCAGCATTTT	CASSFLPQHF
TRBJ2-5	NA	NA	TRBV9	TGTGCCAGCAGCGTAGAGGCAGGGCTTGAGGTAGAGACCCAGTACTTC	CASSVEAGLEVETQYF
TRBJ2-7	NA	NA	TRBV4-1	TGCGCCAGCAGCCAAGATAATGCCCGGACTTACTACGAGCAGTACTTC	CASSQDNARTYYEQYF
TRBJ2-7	NA	few	TRBV4-1	TGCGCCAGCAGCCAAGTGGGCAGCTACGAGCAGTACTTC	CASSQVGSYEQYF
TRBJ2-7	NA	once	TRBV4-1	TGCGCCAGCAGCCCCCATGGAGGAAACTACGAGCAGTACTTC	CASSPHGGNYEQYF
TRBJ1-2	TRBD1	few	TRBV2	TGTGCCAGCAGGGGGACAGCCCCCGAGGATGGCTACACCTTC	CASRGTAPEDGYTF
TRBJ2-1	TRBD2	NA	TRBV5-1	TGCGCCAGCAGCATGGGACTAGCGGGGGGGAAAACTAATGAGCAGTTCTTC	CASSMGLAGGKTNEQFF
TRBJ2-3	TRBD1	NA	TRBV5-1	TGCGCCAGCAGCTTGGGGACAGGGTGGGCAGATACGCAGTATTTT	CASSLGTGWADTQYF
TRBJ1-2	NA	NA	TRBV10-3	TGTGCCATCAGTGAGCAGGTGGCAGGGGCGGGTGGCTACACCTTC	CAISEQVAGAGGYTF
TRBJ2-3	NA	NA	TRBV6-5	TGTGCCAGCCGCAGGGGGGAATCTAGCACAGATACGCAGTATTTT	CASRRGESSTDTQYF
TRBJ2-7	NA	NA	TRBV2	TGTGCCAGCACCAGGGACACCCCCTACGAGCAGTACTTC	CASTRDTPYEQYF
TRBJ1-4	NA	NA	TRBV14	TGTGCCAGCAGCCCCGCCGGGAGCCATGAAAAACTGTTTTTT	CASSPAGSHEKLFF
TRBJ1-2	TRBD1	NA	TRBV7-9	TGTGCCAGCAGCTTAGGCCGGGACAGAGGTGGCTACACCTTC	CASSLGRDRGGYTF
TRBJ1-4	NA	NA	TRBV27	TGTGCCAGCAGTTTATCAGGGGTGCCGACTGAAAAACTGTTTTTT	CASSLSGVPTEKLFF
TRBJ1-1	NA	NA	TRBV19	TGTGCCAGTAGTATGTGGGGCGGGACGAACACTGAAGCTTTCTTT	CASSMWGGTNTEAFF
TRBJ1-6	TRBD1	NA	TRBV6-1	TGTGCCAGCAGGGGACAGGGGGCGGTATCACCCCTCCACTTT	CASRGQGAVSPLHF
TRBJ2-1	NA	NA	TRBV10-3	TGTGCCACCGCGACCTTACAGGGCTTGAATGAGCAGTTCTTC	CATATLQGLNEQFF
TRBJ2-3	TRBD2	few	TRBV4-1	TGCGCCAGCAGCCCCCGTGGGACTAGCGGACCAGATACGCAGTATTTT	CASSPRGTSGPDTQYF
TRBJ2-1	TRBD2	NA	TRBV6-5	TGTGCCAGCAGTTCCCGACTAGCGGGGGGGTACAATGAGCAGTTCTTC	CASSSRLAGGYNEQFF
TRBJ2-5	NA	NA	TRBV2	TGTGCCAGCAGTGAGGGCCCTACGACCCAGTACTTC	CASSEGPTTQYF
TRBJ1-6	TRBD1	NA	TRBV2	TGTGCCAGCTCGCGGTCCAGGGGGTCACCCCTCCACTTT	CASSRSRGSPLHF
TRBJ2-3	NA	once	TRBV5-8	TGTGCCAGCAGCTTAGGCGGAAACACCGATACGCAGTATTTT	CASSLGGNTDTQYF
TRBJ1-3	NA	NA	TRBV7-8	TGTGCCAGCAGCTTAGACTGGGTGATGGGGCCCGGAAACACCATATATTTT	CASSLDWVMGPGNTIYF
TRBJ2-2	NA	NA	TRBV13	TGTGCCAGCAGCTGGGTTGGGCACCAGAACCCCGGGGAGCTGTTTTTT	CASSWVGHQNPGELFF
TRBJ1-2	TRBD1	NA	TRBV19	TGTGCCAGTAGTGACCGGGACAGGGTTGCGGGCTACACCTTC	CASSDRDRVAGYTF
TRBJ2-2	TRBD1	NA	TRBV5-4	TGTGCCAGCAGCCACAGGGGGTATACCGGGGAGCTGTTTTTT	CASSHRGYTGELFF